These 29 T cell receptor beta chains were all obtained from the same sample, sequenced in a study of T cell changes during pregnancy in multiple sclerosis. The table came from immunoSEQ multiplex PCR; TCRdb's copy has only in-frame clones and leaves some out. The sample lists some 100,000 clones; roughly 92% were seen once. The sequences come from peripheral blood, collected in the second trimester of pregnancy. The receptors shown here come from a female donor with multiple sclerosis, enrolled in a pregnancy study.

The chain couples TRBV4-2 to TRBJ2-1; 14 bases line up with TRBD2. The CDR3 has 19 residues. The trim removed 4 bases at V and 0 bases at J, leaving 8 bases unmatched. The germline V gene encodes CDR1 LGHNA and CDR2 YNFKEQ. CDR3 residues: CASSPQGLAGVSSYNEQFF. Written as DNA, the CDR3 is TGTGCCAGCAGCCCGCAGGGACTAGCGGGAGTGAGCTCCTACAATGAGCAGTTCTTC.

The chain has TRBV19 and TRBJ1-1; a weak D match, TRBD1 (6 bases). The CDR3 has 16 residues. V shed 6 bases and J shed 1 base, with 18 bases lying between them. CDR1 and CDR2 (germline): LNHDA, SQIVND (reference sequence). The CDR3 loop is CASSRSRGSPNTEAFF. DNA for the CDR3: TGTGCCAGTAGCAGAAGTAGGGGGTCGCCGAACACTGAAGCTTTCTTT.

The chain employs TRBV29-1 and TRBJ1-1; tentative D call: TRBD1 (5 bases). CDR1 is SQVTM and CDR2 is ANQGSEA in the germline V gene. Between the trimmed V and J ends, which lost 7 bases and 0 bases, there was a span of 15 bases. The CDR3 has 14 amino acids. CDR3: CSAFLRGVNTEAFF. The CDR3, as DNA: TGCAGCGCCTTCTTACGGGGGGTGAACACTGAAGCTTTCTTT.

V and J are TRBV11-2 and TRBJ2-5, with a weak D call TRBD1 (5 bases). Germline CDR1 SGHAT, CDR2 FQNNGV. CDR3 length equals 16 residues. With 2 bases removed from V and 1 base from J, the gap between germline ends came to 14 bases. The DNA of the CDR3 is TGTGCCAGCAGCTTACGACGGACACCGTTCCAAGAGACCCAGTACTTC. Translated: CASSLRRTPFQETQYF.

The chain uses TRBV19 and TRBJ2-5, with a possible D match to TRBD2 (5 bases). The CDR3 is 13 amino acids. Germline V gene data show CDR1 as LNHDA and CDR2 as SQIVND (reference sequence). The V and J ends lost 5 bases and 5 bases respectively, with 12 bases between them. CDR3 protein: CASSERGLETQYF. CDR3 sequence (DNA): TGTGCCAGTAGTGAAAGAGGGTTGGAGACCCAGTACTTC. The complete variable domain, with remaining parts taken from reference TRBV19 and TRBJ2-5, reads DGGITQSPKYLFRKEGQNVTLSCEQNLNHDAMYWYRQDPGQGLRLIYYSQIVNDFQKGDIAEGYSVSREKKESFPLTVTSAQKNPTAFYLCASSERGLETQYFGPGTRLLVL.

The chain is built from TRBV5-1 and TRBJ1-1; D is undetermined. The CDR3 is 13 residues long. Trimming left V 4 bases short and J 3 bases short, with 10 bases between. Germline V gives CDR1 SGHRS, CDR2 YFSETQ. The CDR3 bases are TGCGCCAGCAGCCAAATCGCGGACACTGAAGCTTTCTTT. Protein sequence: CASSQIADTEAFF.

The chain couples TRBV6-5 to TRBJ1-2, with 7 bases aligning to TRBD1. The CDR3 has 14 residues. Per the germline V gene, CDR1 is MNHEY and CDR2 is SVGAGI. Trimming cost V 2 bases and J 4 bases; bases outside gene matches: 4. The CDR3 sequence: CASSYTGTAYGYTF. In nucleotides, the CDR3 is TGTGCCAGCAGTTACACCGGGACAGCCTATGGCTACACCTTC.

The CDR3 nucleotides read TGTGCCTGGAGTCGTTGGACTAGCGGTTACAATGAGCAGTTCTTC. This encodes CAWSRWTSGYNEQFF. The chain is built from TRBV30 and TRBJ2-1; 10 nucleotides match TRBD2. There are 15 residues in the CDR3. Germline V gene lookup returns CDR1 GTSNPN and CDR2 SVGIG (reference sequence). Unmatched junction bases numbered 5, after V lost 2 bases and J lost 4 bases.

The V call is TRBV7-2, the J call TRBJ1-3; D call uncertain. Germline lookup yields CDR1 SGHTA and CDR2 FQGNSA. This CDR3 comprises 14 residues. V lost 6 bases to trimming and J lost 8 bases, with 17 bases between them. Here the CDR3 reads CASRSAGGGDTIYF. The CDR3 coding sequence is TGTGCCAGCAGATCCGCAGGAGGTGGGGACACCATATATTTT. Full variable domain (missing parts from reference TRBV7-2 and TRBJ1-3): GAGVSQSPSNKVTEKGKDVELRCDPISGHTALYWYRQSLGQGLEFLIYFQGNSAPDKSGLPSDRFSAERTGGSVSTLTIQRTQQEDSAVYLCASRSAGGGDTIYFGEGSWLTVV.

The CDR3, as DNA: TGTGCCAGCAGTCTCCGACAGGGGGGGTCTAGCTCCTACGAGCAGTACTTC. Protein product: CASSLRQGGSSSYEQYF. The chain recombines TRBV27 with TRBJ2-7; 9 bases map to TRBD1. Germline V CDR1 and CDR2: MNHEY, SMNVEV (reference sequence). With V trimmed by 5 bases and J by 0 bases, 11 bases remained unmatched. This CDR3 has 17 residues.

J is TRBJ1-4 and V is TRBV29-1; D unclear. Trimming cost V 6 bases and J 10 bases, with 15 bases left between them. The CDR3 covers 12 residues. The germline V gene encodes CDR1 SQVTM and CDR2 ANQGSEA. As DNA, the CDR3 is TGCAGCGTGTATCAGGCCGCTGGAAAACTGTTTTTT. This gives the protein CSVYQAAGKLFF.

V is TRBV5-1 and J is TRBJ2-7; TRBD2 agrees at 8 bases. This CDR3 region has 15 residues. J lost 3 bases, V lost 6 bases, and 11 bases had no gene match. From germline, CDR1 is SGHRS and CDR2 YFSETQ. The CDR3 loop is CASNLGLGTSYEQYF. DNA of the CDR3: TGCGCCAGCAATCTGGGGTTAGGGACTAGCTACGAGCAGTACTTC.

This chain uses TRBV27 with TRBJ2-5; 9 bases fit TRBD1. The ends lost 5 bases at V and 2 bases at J; junction bases unmatched: 9. This CDR3 comprises 16 residues. Per germline, CDR1 MNHEY and CDR2 SMNVEV (reference sequence). Here the CDR3 reads CASSQQGALGQETQYF. DNA of the CDR3: TGTGCCAGCAGTCAACAGGGGGCGCTAGGTCAAGAGACCCAGTACTTC.

This rearrangement joins TRBV18 to TRBJ2-5; no reliable D call. The germline V gene has CDR1 KGHSH and CDR2 LQKENI. This CDR3 has 11 residues. Trimming took 5 bases from V and 2 from J, leaving 3 bases between them. The CDR3 region is CASSSQETQYF. CDR3 DNA sequence: TGTGCCAGCTCATCTCAAGAGACCCAGTACTTC.

The rearrangement uses TRBV10-3 and TRBJ2-1; TRBD1 agrees at 9 bases. Trimming removed 3 bases from V and 5 bases from J; junction bases left unmatched: 5. This CDR3 contains 15 residues. In germline, CDR1 is ENHRY, CDR2 SYGVKD. CDR3 nucleotide sequence: TGTGCCATCAGTGACGCGGGACAGGGTAACAATGAGCAGTTCTTC. Its translation is CAISDAGQGNNEQFF.

V is TRBV7-8 and J is TRBJ2-1, with D perhaps TRBD2 (6 bases). The CDR3 loop spans 13 amino acids. Trimming shortened V by 3 bases and J by 5 bases, and 8 bases separated the two germline ends. Germline V lookup: CDR1 SGHVS, CDR2 FQNEAQ. The CDR3 sequence: CASSLRDHNEQFF. The CDR3 nucleotides read TGTGCCAGCAGCTTGCGGGACCACAATGAGCAGTTCTTC.

The gene calls are TRBV18 and TRBJ2-2, with 9 bases identical to TRBD1. The length of the CDR3 is 19 residues. The germline V gene has CDR1 KGHSH and CDR2 LQKENI. Trimming took 6 bases from V and 4 from J; bases not matched to a gene: 18. In DNA form, the CDR3 reads TGTGCCAGCTCCAAATTGAATTGGTCGGGACAGGGCTCCACCGGGGAGCTGTTTTTT. Translating gives CASSKLNWSGQGSTGELFF.

The rearrangement uses TRBV15 and TRBJ1-3; D is ambiguous. CDR1 and CDR2 from the germline V gene are LNHNV and YYDKDF (reference sequence). This CDR3 contains 11 residues. Deletions cut 2 bases from V and 7 bases from J, with 3 bases between. The CDR3 is CATSRQNTIYF. The CDR3 DNA sequence: TGTGCCACCAGCAGACAGAACACCATATATTTT.

The chain couples TRBV30 to TRBJ2-7; D might be TRBD1 (5 bases). This CDR3 is built from 16 residues. Germline CDR1 GTSNPN, CDR2 SVGIG (reference sequence). V was shortened by 5 bases and J by 2 bases, with 22 bases between the two germline ends. The DNA for the CDR3 is TGTGCCTGGTCGGCCGGCTTTGACAGCTTCCCCTACGAGCAGTACTTC. Its protein product is CAWSAGFDSFPYEQYF.

In this sample, this clone turned up a few times. This chain links TRBV9 with TRBJ2-1; D is possibly TRBD1 (5 bases). The V end was cut by 3 bases, the J end by 5 bases, with 12 bases between. The CDR3 is 14 amino acids. CDR1 and CDR2 from the germline V gene are SGDLS and YYNGEE. CDR3 DNA: TGTGCCAGCAGCGCAACGGACACCCACAATGAGCAGTTCTTC. This sequence encodes CASSATDTHNEQFF. Complete variable domain (other parts from reference TRBV9 and TRBJ2-1): DSGVTQTPKHLITATGQRVTLRCSPRSGDLSVYWYQQSLDQGLQFLIQYYNGEERAKGNILERFSAQQFPDLHSELNLSSLELGDSALYFCASSATDTHNEQFFGPGTRLTVL.

The chain links TRBV11-2 to TRBJ2-3; 7 bases map to TRBD2. Trimming removed 1 base from V and 4 bases from J; junction bases left unmatched: 11. The CDR3 has 17 residues. The V gene's germline CDR1 is SGHAT and CDR2 FQNNGV. The CDR3 sequence is CASSLVGGSSSADTQYF. DNA for the CDR3: TGTGCCAGCAGCTTAGTAGGCGGGAGTTCTTCTGCAGATACGCAGTATTTT.

The chain's CDR3 is CASSPGQASYEQYF. The CDR3 coding sequence is TGTGCCAGCTCACCAGGGCAGGCCTCCTACGAGCAGTACTTC. The chain joins TRBV18 to TRBJ2-7; no definite D call. The CDR3 has 14 residues. Trimming stripped 2 bases from V and 0 bases from J, with 8 bases between. Germline CDR1 KGHSH, CDR2 LQKENI.

The rearrangement links TRBV5-1 to TRBJ1-2; the match to TRBD1 covers 8 bases. Germline assignment: CDR1 SGHRS and CDR2 YFSETQ. The CDR3 spans 15 residues. Trimming at V came to 0 bases and at J to 3 bases, leaving 4 bases not matched to a gene. The CDR3 DNA follows: TGCGCCAGCAGCTTGGGGCCGGGACAGGACTATGGCTACACCTTC. It translates to CASSLGPGQDYGYTF. Looking up the rest from reference TRBV5-1 and TRBJ1-2 gives the full variable domain: KAGVTQTPRYLIKTRGQQVTLSCSPISGHRSVSWYQQTPGQGLQFLFEYFSETQRNKGNFPGRFSGRQFSNSRSEMNVSTLELGDSALYLCASSLGPGQDYGYTFGSGTRLTVV.

This clone was observed once. The chain uses TRBV5-1 and TRBJ1-1; D gene uncertain. Germline V gene lookup returns CDR1 SGHRS and CDR2 YFSETQ. With 4 bases removed from V and 6 bases from J, the gap between germline ends came to 19 bases. CDR3 length: 15 amino acids. The CDR3 DNA reads as TGCGCCAGCAGCCTTCCGGGATCCCTCGGCGCTGAAGCTTTCTTT. Protein product: CASSLPGSLGAEAFF.

The chain joins TRBV29-1 to TRBJ1-2; 8 bases are shared with TRBD1. The CDR3 is 15 amino acids. Germline assignment: CDR1 SQVTM and CDR2 ANQGSEA. Trimming took 4 bases from V and 0 from J; bases not matched to a gene: 7. CDR3 sequence: CSVVGQGTANYGYTF. CDR3 DNA sequence: TGCAGCGTTGTAGGACAGGGAACGGCTAACTATGGCTACACCTTC. Full variable domain (outside the CDR3, taken from reference TRBV29-1 and TRBJ1-2): SAVISQKPSRDICQRGTSLTIQCQVDSQVTMMFWYRQQPGQSLTLIATANQGSEATYESGFVIDKFPISRPNLTFSTLTVSNMSPEDSSIYLCSVVGQGTANYGYTFGSGTRLTVV.

V is TRBV11-2 and J is TRBJ2-7, with 8 bases identical to TRBD1. Germline values: CDR1 SGHAT, CDR2 FQNNGV. The V gene end was trimmed by 5 bases and the J gene end by 7 bases; junction bases not matched to a gene: 13. This CDR3 contains 15 residues. The CDR3 region is CASSPQGGALGEQYF. DNA of the CDR3: TGTGCCAGCAGCCCACAGGGGGGTGCTTTGGGGGAGCAGTACTTC.

This chain connects TRBV10-3 to TRBJ2-1; D is unresolved. V lost 2 bases and J 6 bases, leaving 5 bases between the germline ends. The germline V gene has CDR1 ENHRY and CDR2 SYGVKD. The CDR3 runs 12 residues. CDR3 loop: CAISEIRNEQFF. The DNA for the CDR3 is TGTGCCATCAGTGAGATCCGCAATGAGCAGTTCTTC.

In this sample, this clone turned up once. The chain is built from TRBV19 and TRBJ2-1; TRBD2 matches at 10 bases. V was clipped by 4 bases and J by 3 bases; unmatched bases: 6. Germline V gene lookup returns CDR1 LNHDA and CDR2 SQIVND (reference sequence). The CDR3 runs to 16 residues. The CDR3 coding sequence is TGTGCCAGTAGTACTAGAGCGGGAGGGGGCTACAATGAGCAGTTCTTC. Its translation: CASSTRAGGGYNEQFF.

The V call is TRBV5-1, the J call TRBJ1-1, with 9 positions matching TRBD1. The junction had 4 bases not matched to a gene; V was cut back by 4 bases and J by 6 bases. This CDR3 region has 13 residues. Germline loops: CDR1 SGHRS, CDR2 YFSETQ. CDR3 sequence (DNA): TGCGCCAGCAGCACGGACAGGGGCGCTGAAGCTTTCTTT. Its translation: CASSTDRGAEAFF.